These 15 T cell receptor beta chains share one sample of origin, sequenced in a study of cytomegalovirus exposure and HLA in healthy donors. Both 60 Vbeta primers and 13 Jbeta primers went into the PCR. Libraries were prepared by immunoSEQ multiplex PCR; TCRdb keeps only in-frame clonotypes and omits some of them. This sample's table has tens of thousands of clones. The sequencing input was PBMCs. All receptors come from a woman aged 35 to 49 in good health and CMV-seropositive.

CDR3 protein: CASSPERQGSDTQYF. The CDR3 DNA sequence: TGTGCCAGCAGCCCTGAAAGACAGGGGTCAGATACGCAGTATTTT. V is TRBV4-2 and J is TRBJ2-3; 8 bases map to TRBD1. Germline CDR1 is LGHNA and CDR2 is YNFKEQ. The trim removed 4 bases at V and 4 bases at J, leaving 7 bases unmatched. The CDR3 spans 15 residues.

This chain joins TRBV9 and TRBJ2-5; D call uncertain. Trimming left V 0 bases short and J 5 bases short, with 8 bases between. The germline CDR1 and CDR2 sequences are SGDLS and YYNGEE. The CDR3 consists of 13 residues. The CDR3 DNA is TGTGCCAGCAGCGTAGACCCCGCGGAGACCCAGTACTTC. Amino acids: CASSVDPAETQYF.

This rearrangement joins TRBV19 to TRBJ2-5, with TRBD2 matching 9 bases. Trimming at V came to 3 bases and at J to 5 bases, leaving 7 bases not matched to a gene. Germline CDR1 reads LNHDA; CDR2 reads SQIVND (reference sequence). CDR3 length: 15 amino acids. The CDR3: CASSMLAGGPETQYF. CDR3 in DNA: TGTGCCAGTAGTATGCTGGCGGGAGGGCCGGAGACCCAGTACTTC.

This sequence joins TRBV4-1 and TRBJ2-4, with 10 bases aligning to TRBD2. V was clipped by 5 bases and J by 4 bases; unmatched bases: 11. The germline V gene has CDR1 MGHRA and CDR2 YSYEKL. The CDR3 is 17 amino acids. CDR3 DNA sequence: TGCGCCAGCAGCTTACTTTCGACTAGCGGGTCTAAAAACATTCAGTACTTC. Translating gives CASSLLSTSGSKNIQYF.

V and J are TRBV9 and TRBJ2-2; a possible D gene is TRBD2 (6 bases). Germline lookup yields CDR1 SGDLS and CDR2 YYNGEE. Trimming left V 1 base short and J 1 base short, with 8 bases between. The CDR3 totals 15 residues. CDR3: CASSVHGRNTGELFF. In DNA form, the CDR3 reads TGTGCCAGCAGCGTACACGGGAGGAACACCGGGGAGCTGTTTTTT. Together with reference TRBV9 and TRBJ2-2, the CDR3 gives the full variable domain: DSGVTQTPKHLITATGQRVTLRCSPRSGDLSVYWYQQSLDQGLQFLIQYYNGEERAKGNILERFSAQQFPDLHSELNLSSLELGDSALYFCASSVHGRNTGELFFGEGSRLTVL.

The chain is built from TRBV11-2 and TRBJ1-3, with 7 bases that match TRBD1. The CDR3 contains 15 residues. V trimming: 5 bases; J trimming: 2 bases; junction bases outside the gene matches: 6. CDR1 is SGHAT and CDR2 is FQNNGV in the germline V gene. The CDR3 DNA reads TGTGCCAGCAGCCCGAACAGGGGTACTGGAAACACCATATATTTT. Protein: CASSPNRGTGNTIYF.

The rearrangement uses TRBV2 and TRBJ2-1; D is possibly TRBD2 (7 bases). This CDR3 is built from 14 residues. Germline CDR1 is SNHLY and CDR2 is FYNNEI. V was cut by 3 bases and J by 5 bases, with 11 bases left in between. DNA of the CDR3: TGTGCCAGCAGTGACGGGGGGCGGAACAATGAGCAGTTCTTC. It specifies CASSDGGRNNEQFF.

The rearrangement links TRBV18 to TRBJ2-2; tentative D call: TRBD1 (6 bases). The V end was cut by 8 bases, the J end by 0 bases, with 13 bases between. Germline V CDR1 and CDR2: KGHSH, LQKENI. The CDR3 spans 15 residues. DNA for the CDR3: TGTGCCAGCGGCACAGGGCCTGCGAACACCGGGGAGCTGTTTTTT. Amino acids: CASGTGPANTGELFF.

This sequence joins TRBV2 and TRBJ2-2, with 10 bases fitting TRBD1. This CDR3 is 16 amino acids long. Germline assignment: CDR1 SNHLY and CDR2 FYNNEI. Trimming removed 4 bases from V and 5 bases from J; junction bases left unmatched: 7. This chain's CDR3 is CASSVPGTGDTGELFF. CDR3 DNA: TGTGCCAGCAGTGTTCCTGGGACAGGGGATACCGGGGAGCTGTTTTTT. Drawing the rest from reference TRBV2 and TRBJ2-2, the complete variable domain is EPEVTQTPSHQVTQMGQEVILRCVPISNHLYFYWYRQILGQKVEFLVSFYNNEISEKSEIFDDQFSVERPDGSNFTLKIRSTKLEDSAMYFCASSVPGTGDTGELFFGEGSRLTVL.

This chain joins TRBV6-1 and TRBJ2-7, with 7 bases lining up with TRBD2. The V segment lost 7 bases and the J segment 5 bases; nucleotides outside the gene matches: 11. The V gene's germline CDR1 is MNHNS and CDR2 SASEGT. The CDR3 extends over 14 amino acids. Here the CDR3 DNA reads TGTGCCAGCACGAAGGCGGGAGCGAGCGACGAGCAGTACTTC. Translating gives CASTKAGASDEQYF.

The chain has TRBV7-8 and TRBJ2-2, with TRBD2 matching 13 bases. CDR3 size: 16 residues. The V gene end was trimmed by 5 bases and the J gene end by 7 bases; junction bases not matched to a gene: 7. CDR1 SGHVS and CDR2 FQNEAQ come from the germline V gene. In DNA, the CDR3 is TGTGCCAGCAGCGTGGGACTAGCGGGATCGCACGGGGAGCTGTTTTTT. Its protein product is CASSVGLAGSHGELFF.

J is TRBJ1-6 and V is TRBV9; 7 bases agree with TRBD1. Unmatched junction bases numbered 2, after V lost 3 bases and J lost 5 bases. The CDR3 is made up of 14 amino acids. Per the germline V gene, CDR1 is SGDLS and CDR2 is YYNGEE. CDR3 protein: CASSETGNNSPLHF. CDR3 sequence (DNA): TGTGCCAGCAGCGAGACAGGGAATAATTCACCCCTCCACTTT. The variable domain in full, completed from reference TRBV9 and TRBJ1-6, reads DSGVTQTPKHLITATGQRVTLRCSPRSGDLSVYWYQQSLDQGLQFLIQYYNGEERAKGNILERFSAQQFPDLHSELNLSSLELGDSALYFCASSETGNNSPLHFGNGTRLTVT.

V gene TRBV7-2 combines with J gene TRBJ2-3; 8 nucleotides line up with TRBD2. With 1 base clipped from V and 1 base from J, the junction kept 4 bases outside the gene matches. The CDR3 consists of 16 residues. The germline V gene encodes CDR1 SGHTA and CDR2 FQGNSA. The CDR3 sequence is CASSLEGRGGTDTQYF. CDR3 nucleotides: TGTGCCAGCAGCTTAGAAGGGCGGGGGGGCACAGATACGCAGTATTTT. Together with reference TRBV7-2 and TRBJ2-3, the CDR3 gives the full variable domain: GAGVSQSPSNKVTEKGKDVELRCDPISGHTALYWYRQSLGQGLEFLIYFQGNSAPDKSGLPSDRFSAERTGGSVSTLTIQRTQQEDSAVYLCASSLEGRGGTDTQYFGPGTRLTVL.

The chain joins TRBV2 to TRBJ1-6; 7 nucleotides agree with TRBD1. Germline V gives CDR1 SNHLY, CDR2 FYNNEI. With V trimmed by 7 bases and J by 6 bases, 12 bases remained unmatched. The CDR3 is 16 residues long. The CDR3 nucleotides are TGTGCCAGCACCGAAGGGGCAGGGGGTGGTAATTCACCCCTCCACTTT. As protein: CASTEGAGGGNSPLHF.

The V call is TRBV10-3, the J call TRBJ2-3; D gene ambiguous. V was pared by 8 bases and J by 5 bases, with 20 bases between. CDR3 length equals 15 residues. Germline V CDR1 and CDR2: ENHRY, SYGVKD. The CDR3 here is CAIGAQDQRLDTQYF. In nucleotides, the CDR3 is TGTGCCATCGGCGCCCAAGATCAGAGGTTAGATACGCAGTATTTT.